This T cell receptor (beta chain) was captured in a study of immune cell composition in non-small cell lung cancer. Study-wide context: Histologic subtype was mainly adenocarcinoma or squamous cell carcinoma.

Normal lung was sampled as far from the tumour as possible, at least 3 cm. The germline V gene encodes CDR1 MNHEY and CDR2 SMNVEV (reference sequence). This CDR3 contains 16 residues. The V end was cut by 6 bases, the J end by 2 bases, with 18 bases between. Clones were sequenced by immunoSEQ multiplex PCR, and TCRdb holds only the in-frame ones, with some missing. Here the sample spans several thousand clones, 66% being singletons. This clone showed up just once. Sequenced sample: non-adjacent lung tissue. The J gene is TRBJ2-3, the V gene TRBV27, with no clear D. This TCR was sampled from a human donor with non-small cell lung cancer. The CDR3 spells CASSLLGVRNTDTQYF. Here the CDR3 DNA reads TGTGCCAGCAGCCTTCTCGGTGTGCGGAACACAGATACGCAGTATTTT.